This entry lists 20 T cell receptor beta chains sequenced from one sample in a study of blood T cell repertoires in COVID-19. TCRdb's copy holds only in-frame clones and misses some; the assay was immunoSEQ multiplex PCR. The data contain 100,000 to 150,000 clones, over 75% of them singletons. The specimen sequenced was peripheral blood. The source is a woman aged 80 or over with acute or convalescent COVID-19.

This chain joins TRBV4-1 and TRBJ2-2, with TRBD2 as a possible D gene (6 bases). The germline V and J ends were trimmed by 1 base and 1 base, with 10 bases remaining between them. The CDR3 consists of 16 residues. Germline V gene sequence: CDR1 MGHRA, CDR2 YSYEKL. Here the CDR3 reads CASSQVRGRNTGELFF. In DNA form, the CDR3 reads TGCGCCAGCAGCCAAGTACGGGGGAGGAACACCGGGGAGCTGTTTTTT.

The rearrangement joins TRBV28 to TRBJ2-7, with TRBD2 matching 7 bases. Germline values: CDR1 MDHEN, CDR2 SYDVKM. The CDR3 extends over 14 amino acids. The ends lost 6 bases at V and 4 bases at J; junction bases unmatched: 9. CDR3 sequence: CASRPSGGSYEQYF. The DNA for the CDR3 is TGTGCCAGCAGACCCTCGGGCGGGAGTTACGAGCAGTACTTC.

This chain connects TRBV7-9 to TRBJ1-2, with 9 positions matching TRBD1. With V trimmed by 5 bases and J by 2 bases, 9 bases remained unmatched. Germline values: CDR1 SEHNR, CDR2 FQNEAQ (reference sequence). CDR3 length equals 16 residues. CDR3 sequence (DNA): TGTGCCAGCAGCCCTGGACAGGGGACGGAAAACTATGGCTACACCTTC. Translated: CASSPGQGTENYGYTF.

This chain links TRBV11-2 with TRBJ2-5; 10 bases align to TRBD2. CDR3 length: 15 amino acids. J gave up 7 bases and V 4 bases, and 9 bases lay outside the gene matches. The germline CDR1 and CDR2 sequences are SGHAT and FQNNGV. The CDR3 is CASSSLAGKMGTQYF. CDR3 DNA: TGTGCCAGCAGCTCACTAGCGGGGAAAATGGGGACCCAGTACTTC.

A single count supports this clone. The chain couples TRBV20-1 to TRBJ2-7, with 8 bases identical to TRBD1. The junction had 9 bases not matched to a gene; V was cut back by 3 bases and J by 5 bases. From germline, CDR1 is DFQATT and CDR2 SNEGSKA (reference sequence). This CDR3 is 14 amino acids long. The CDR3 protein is CSASIETGVNEQYV. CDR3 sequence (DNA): TGCAGTGCTAGTATTGAGACAGGGGTCAACGAGCAGTACGTC.

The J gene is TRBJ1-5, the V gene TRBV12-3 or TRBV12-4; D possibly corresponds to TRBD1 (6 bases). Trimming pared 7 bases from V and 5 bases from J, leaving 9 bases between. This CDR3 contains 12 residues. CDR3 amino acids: CASTTGDQPQHF. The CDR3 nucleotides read TGTGCCAGCACGACAGGAGATCAGCCCCAGCATTTT.

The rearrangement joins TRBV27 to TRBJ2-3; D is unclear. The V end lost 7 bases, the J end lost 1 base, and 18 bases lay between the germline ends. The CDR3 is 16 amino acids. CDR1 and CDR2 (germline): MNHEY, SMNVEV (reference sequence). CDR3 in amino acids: CASILSAPRGTDTQYF. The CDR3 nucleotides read TGTGCCAGCATCCTATCGGCCCCTCGGGGCACAGATACGCAGTATTTT.

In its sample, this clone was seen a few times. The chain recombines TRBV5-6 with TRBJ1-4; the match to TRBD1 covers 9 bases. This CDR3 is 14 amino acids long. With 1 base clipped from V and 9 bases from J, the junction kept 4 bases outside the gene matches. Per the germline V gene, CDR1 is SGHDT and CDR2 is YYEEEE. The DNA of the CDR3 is TGTGCCAGCAGCTTGAGAGGACAGGGGAAAAAACTGTTTTTT. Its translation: CASSLRGQGKKLFF.

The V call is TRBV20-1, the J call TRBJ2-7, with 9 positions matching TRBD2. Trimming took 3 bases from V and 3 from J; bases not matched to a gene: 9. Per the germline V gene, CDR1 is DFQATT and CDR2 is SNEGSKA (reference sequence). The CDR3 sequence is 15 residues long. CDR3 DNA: TGCAGTGCTAGTGAGCGGGGGGCATCAGACTACGAGCAGTACGTC. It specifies CSASERGASDYEQYV.

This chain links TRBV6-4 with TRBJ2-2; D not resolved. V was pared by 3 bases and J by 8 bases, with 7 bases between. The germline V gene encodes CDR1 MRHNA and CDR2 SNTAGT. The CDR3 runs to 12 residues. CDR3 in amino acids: CASSDSRGELFF. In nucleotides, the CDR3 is TGTGCCAGCAGTGATTCGAGGGGGGAGCTGTTTTTT.

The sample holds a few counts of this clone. DNA of the CDR3: TGTGCCAGCAGTGAAGGACAGGGCGACGGCTTAAACACCATATATTTT. This encodes CASSEGQGDGLNTIYF. The chain employs TRBV28 and TRBJ1-3, with 8 nucleotides matching TRBD1. Trimming removed 5 bases from V and 6 bases from J; junction bases left unmatched: 12. Germline values: CDR1 MDHEN, CDR2 SYDVKM. CDR3 length equals 16 residues.

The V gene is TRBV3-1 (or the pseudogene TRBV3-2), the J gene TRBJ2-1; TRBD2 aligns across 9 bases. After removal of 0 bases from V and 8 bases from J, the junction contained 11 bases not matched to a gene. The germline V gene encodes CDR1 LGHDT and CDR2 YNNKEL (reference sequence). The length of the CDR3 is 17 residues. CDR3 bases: TGTGCCAGCAGCCAAGATCTTCGGCGGGGGGGCCGCGATGAGCAGTTCTTC. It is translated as CASSQDLRRGGRDEQFF.

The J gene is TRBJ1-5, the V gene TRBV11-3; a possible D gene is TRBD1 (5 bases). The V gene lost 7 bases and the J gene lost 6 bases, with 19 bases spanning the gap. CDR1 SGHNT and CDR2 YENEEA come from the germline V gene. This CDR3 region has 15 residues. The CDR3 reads CASIDGGGVGQPQHF. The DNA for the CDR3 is TGTGCCAGCATCGATGGGGGGGGTGTAGGTCAGCCCCAGCATTTT.

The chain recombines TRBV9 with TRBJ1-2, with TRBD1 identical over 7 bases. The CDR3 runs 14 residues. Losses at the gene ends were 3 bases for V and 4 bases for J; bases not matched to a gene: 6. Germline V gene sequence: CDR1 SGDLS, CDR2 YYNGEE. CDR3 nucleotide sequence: TGTGCCAGCAGCGGCCGACAGGGCACCTATGGCTACACCTTC. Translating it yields CASSGRQGTYGYTF.

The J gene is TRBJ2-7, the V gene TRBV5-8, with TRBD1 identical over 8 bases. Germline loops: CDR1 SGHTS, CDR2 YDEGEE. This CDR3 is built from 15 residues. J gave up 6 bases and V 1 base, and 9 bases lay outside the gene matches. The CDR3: CASSLIGQGYSEQYV. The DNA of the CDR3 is TGTGCCAGCAGCTTGATAGGACAGGGTTATTCCGAGCAGTACGTC.

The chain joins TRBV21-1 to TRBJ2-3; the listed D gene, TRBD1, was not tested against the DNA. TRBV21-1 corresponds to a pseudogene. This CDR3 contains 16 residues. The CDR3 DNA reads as TGTGCCAGCAGCAAATTAGGACAGGGTAATGGAGATACGCAGTATTTT. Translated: CASSKLGQGNGDTQYF.

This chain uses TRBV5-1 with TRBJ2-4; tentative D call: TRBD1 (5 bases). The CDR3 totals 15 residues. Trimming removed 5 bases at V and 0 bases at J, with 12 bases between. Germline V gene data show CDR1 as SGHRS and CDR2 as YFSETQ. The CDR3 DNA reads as TGCGCCAGCAGACAGGATCTCCTAGCCAAAAACATTCAGTACTTC. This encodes CASRQDLLAKNIQYF.

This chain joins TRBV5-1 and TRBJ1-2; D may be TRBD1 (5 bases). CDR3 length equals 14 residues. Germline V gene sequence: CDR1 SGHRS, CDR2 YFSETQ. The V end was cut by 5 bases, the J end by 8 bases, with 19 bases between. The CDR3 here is CASSWFRRGRGYTF. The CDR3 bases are TGCGCCAGCAGTTGGTTCCGAAGGGGCCGCGGCTACACCTTC.

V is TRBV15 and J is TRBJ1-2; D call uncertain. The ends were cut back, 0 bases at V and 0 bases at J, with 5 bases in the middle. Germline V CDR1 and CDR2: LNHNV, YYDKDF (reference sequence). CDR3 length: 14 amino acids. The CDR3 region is CATSRDPTNYGYTF. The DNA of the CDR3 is TGTGCCACCAGCAGAGATCCTACTAACTATGGCTACACCTTC.

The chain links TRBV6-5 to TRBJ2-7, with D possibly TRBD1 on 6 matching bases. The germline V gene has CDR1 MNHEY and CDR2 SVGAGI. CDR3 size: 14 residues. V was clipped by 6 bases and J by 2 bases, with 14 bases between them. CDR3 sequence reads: CASSGRQVPYEQYV. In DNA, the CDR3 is TGTGCCAGCAGCGGGCGACAGGTGCCCTACGAGCAGTACGTC.